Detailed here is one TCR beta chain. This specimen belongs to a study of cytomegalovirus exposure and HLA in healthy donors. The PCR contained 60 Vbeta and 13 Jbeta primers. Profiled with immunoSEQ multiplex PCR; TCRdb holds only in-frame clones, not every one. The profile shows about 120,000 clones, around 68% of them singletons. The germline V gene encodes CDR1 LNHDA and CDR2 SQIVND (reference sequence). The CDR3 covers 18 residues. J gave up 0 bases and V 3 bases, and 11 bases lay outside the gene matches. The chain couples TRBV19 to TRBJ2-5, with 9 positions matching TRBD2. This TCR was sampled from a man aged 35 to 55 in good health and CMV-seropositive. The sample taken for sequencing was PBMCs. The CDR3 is CASSISLAGRSYQETQYF. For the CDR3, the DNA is TGTGCCAGTAGTATCAGTCTAGCGGGGCGAAGTTACCAAGAGACCCAGTACTTC.